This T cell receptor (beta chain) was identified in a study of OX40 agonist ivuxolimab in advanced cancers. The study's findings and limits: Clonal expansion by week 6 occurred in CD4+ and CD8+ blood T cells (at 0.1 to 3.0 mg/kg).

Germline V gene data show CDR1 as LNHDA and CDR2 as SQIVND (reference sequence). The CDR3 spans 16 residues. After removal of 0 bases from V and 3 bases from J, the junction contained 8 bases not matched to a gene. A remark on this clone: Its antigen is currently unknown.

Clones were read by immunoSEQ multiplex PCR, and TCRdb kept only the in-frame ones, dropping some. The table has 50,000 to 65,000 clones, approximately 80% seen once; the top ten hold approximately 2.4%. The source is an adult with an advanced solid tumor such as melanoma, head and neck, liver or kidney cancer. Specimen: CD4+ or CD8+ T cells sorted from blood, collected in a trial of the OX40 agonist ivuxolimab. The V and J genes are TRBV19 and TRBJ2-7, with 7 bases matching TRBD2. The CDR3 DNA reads TGTGCCAGTAGTATAGATGGGGGAGGGACCTTCTACGAGCAGTACTTC. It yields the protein CASSIDGGGTFYEQYF.